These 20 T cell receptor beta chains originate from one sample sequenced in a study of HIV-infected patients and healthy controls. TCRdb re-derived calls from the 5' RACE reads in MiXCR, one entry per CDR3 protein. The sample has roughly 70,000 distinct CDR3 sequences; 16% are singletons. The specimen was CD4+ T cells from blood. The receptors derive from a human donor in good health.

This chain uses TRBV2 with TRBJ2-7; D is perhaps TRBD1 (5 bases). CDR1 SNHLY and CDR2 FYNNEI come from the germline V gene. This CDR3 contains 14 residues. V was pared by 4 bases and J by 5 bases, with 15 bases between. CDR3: CASSGWAGSHEQYF. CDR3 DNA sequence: TGTGCCAGCAGTGGGTGGGCAGGGTCCCACGAGCAGTACTTC.

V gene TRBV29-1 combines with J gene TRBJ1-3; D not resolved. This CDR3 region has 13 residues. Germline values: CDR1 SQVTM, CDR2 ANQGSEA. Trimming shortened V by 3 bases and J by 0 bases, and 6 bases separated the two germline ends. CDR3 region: CSVDVGSGNTIYF. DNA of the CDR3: TGCAGCGTTGATGTCGGCTCTGGAAACACCATATATTTT.

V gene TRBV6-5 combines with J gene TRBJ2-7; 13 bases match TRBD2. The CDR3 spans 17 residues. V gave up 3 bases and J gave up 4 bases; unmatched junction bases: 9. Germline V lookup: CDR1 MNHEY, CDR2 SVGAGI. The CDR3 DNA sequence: TGTGCCAGCAGTTATGGTGACCCGACTAGCGGGAGGTACGAGCAGTACTTC. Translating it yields CASSYGDPTSGRYEQYF.

Here the CDR3 reads CASSPGRGEPQHF. The DNA of the CDR3 is TGTGCCAGCTCACCGGGGAGGGGAGAGCCCCAGCATTTT. The V call is TRBV18, the J call TRBJ1-5, with D perhaps TRBD1 (5 bases). The length of the CDR3 is 13 residues. V lost 3 bases and J 8 bases, leaving 11 bases between the germline ends. CDR1 is KGHSH and CDR2 is LQKENI in the germline V gene. Together with reference TRBV18 and TRBJ1-5, the CDR3 gives the full variable domain: NAGVMQNPRHLVRRRGQEARLRCSPMKGHSHVYWYRQLPEEGLKFMVYLQKENIIDESGMPKERFSAEFPKEGPSILRIQQVVRGDSAAYFCASSPGRGEPQHFGDGTRLSIL.

The CDR3 region is CASSVSGVTDTQYF. The CDR3 nucleotides are TGTGCCAGCAGTGTTAGCGGGGTCACAGATACGCAGTATTTT. This chain uses TRBV2 with TRBJ2-3; 8 nucleotides line up with TRBD2. The CDR3 loop spans 14 amino acids. Germline V gene data show CDR1 as SNHLY and CDR2 as FYNNEI. V was clipped by 4 bases and J by 2 bases; unmatched bases: 2. Full variable domain (missing parts from reference TRBV2 and TRBJ2-3): EPEVTQTPSHQVTQMGQEVILRCVPISNHLYFYWYRQILGQKVEFLVSFYNNEISEKSEIFDDQFSVERPDGSNFTLKIRSTKLEDSAMYFCASSVSGVTDTQYFGPGTRLTVL.

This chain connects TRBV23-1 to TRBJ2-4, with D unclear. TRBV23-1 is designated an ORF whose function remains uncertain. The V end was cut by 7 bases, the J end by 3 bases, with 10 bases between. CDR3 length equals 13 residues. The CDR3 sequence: CASIRMGKNIQYF. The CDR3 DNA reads TGCGCCAGCATAAGGATGGGCAAAAACATTCAGTACTTC.

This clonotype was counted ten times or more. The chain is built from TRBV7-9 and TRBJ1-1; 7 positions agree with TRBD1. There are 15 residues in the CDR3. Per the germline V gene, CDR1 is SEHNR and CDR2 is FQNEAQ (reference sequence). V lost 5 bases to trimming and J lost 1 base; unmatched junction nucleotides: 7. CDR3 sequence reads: CASSPRQGTNTEAFF. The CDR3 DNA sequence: TGTGCCAGCAGCCCGAGACAGGGAACGAACACTGAAGCTTTCTTT.

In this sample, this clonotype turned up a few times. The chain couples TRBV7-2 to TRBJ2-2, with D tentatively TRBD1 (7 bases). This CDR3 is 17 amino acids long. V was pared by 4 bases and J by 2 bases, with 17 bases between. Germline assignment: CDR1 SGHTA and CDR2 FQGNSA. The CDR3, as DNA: TGTGCCAGCAGCTATAGGGGGGACAGAATTAACACCGGGGAGCTGTTTTTT. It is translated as CASSYRGDRINTGELFF.

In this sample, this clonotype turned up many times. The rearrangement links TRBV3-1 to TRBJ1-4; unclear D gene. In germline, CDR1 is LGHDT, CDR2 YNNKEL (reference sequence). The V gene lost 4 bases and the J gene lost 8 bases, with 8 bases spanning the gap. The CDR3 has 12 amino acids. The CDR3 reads CASSLVKEKLFF. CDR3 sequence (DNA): TGTGCCAGCAGCCTCGTTAAGGAAAAACTGTTTTTT.

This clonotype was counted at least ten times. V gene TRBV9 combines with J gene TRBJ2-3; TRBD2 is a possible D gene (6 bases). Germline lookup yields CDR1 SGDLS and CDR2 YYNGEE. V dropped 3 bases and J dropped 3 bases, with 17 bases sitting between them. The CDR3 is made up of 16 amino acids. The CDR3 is CASSAGLGRETDTQYF. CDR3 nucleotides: TGTGCCAGCAGCGCCGGGCTGGGTCGGGAGACAGATACGCAGTATTTT. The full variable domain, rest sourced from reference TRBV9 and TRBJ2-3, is DSGVTQTPKHLITATGQRVTLRCSPRSGDLSVYWYQQSLDQGLQFLIQYYNGEERAKGNILERFSAQQFPDLHSELNLSSLELGDSALYFCASSAGLGRETDTQYFGPGTRLTVL.

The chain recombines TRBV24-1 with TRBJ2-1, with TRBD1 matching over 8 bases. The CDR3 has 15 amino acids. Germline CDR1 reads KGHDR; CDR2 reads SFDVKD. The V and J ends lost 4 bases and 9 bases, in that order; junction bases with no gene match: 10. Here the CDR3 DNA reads TGTGCCACCAGTGACCGCGATGACAGGGGTACTGAGCAGTTCTTC. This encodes CATSDRDDRGTEQFF.

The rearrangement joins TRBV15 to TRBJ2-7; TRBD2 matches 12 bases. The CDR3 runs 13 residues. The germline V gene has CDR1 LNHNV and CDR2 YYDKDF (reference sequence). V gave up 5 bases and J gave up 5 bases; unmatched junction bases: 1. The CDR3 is CATSRTSGNEQYF. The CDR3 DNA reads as TGTGCCACCAGCCGGACTAGCGGGAACGAGCAGTACTTC.

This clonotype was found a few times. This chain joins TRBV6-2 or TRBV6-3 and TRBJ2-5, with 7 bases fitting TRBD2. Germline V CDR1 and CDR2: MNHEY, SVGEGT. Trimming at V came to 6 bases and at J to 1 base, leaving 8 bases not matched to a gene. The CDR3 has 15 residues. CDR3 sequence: CASRRASGIQETQYF. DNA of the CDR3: TGTGCCAGCAGACGGGCTAGCGGAATCCAAGAGACCCAGTACTTC.

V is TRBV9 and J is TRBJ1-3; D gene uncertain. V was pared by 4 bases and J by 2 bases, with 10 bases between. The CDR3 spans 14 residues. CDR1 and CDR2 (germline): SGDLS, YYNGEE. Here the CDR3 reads CASSPLGAGNTIYF. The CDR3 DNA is TGTGCCAGCAGCCCCCTCGGCGCTGGAAACACCATATATTTT.

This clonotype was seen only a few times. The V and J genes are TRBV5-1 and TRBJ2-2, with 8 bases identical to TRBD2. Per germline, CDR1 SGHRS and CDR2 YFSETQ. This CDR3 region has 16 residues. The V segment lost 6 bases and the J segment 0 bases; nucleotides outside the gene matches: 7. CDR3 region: CASKGPAGANTGELFF. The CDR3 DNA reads TGCGCCAGCAAAGGGCCAGCGGGGGCGAACACCGGGGAGCTGTTTTTT.

The DNA of the CDR3 is TGCAGCGTGAAGACAGGAGAGACTAATGAAAAACTGTTTTTT. As protein: CSVKTGETNEKLFF. The chain uses TRBV29-1 and TRBJ1-4; perhaps TRBD1 as D (6 bases). Germline lookup yields CDR1 SQVTM and CDR2 ANQGSEA. The CDR3 is 14 residues long. Trimming left V 6 bases short and J 2 bases short, with 13 bases between.

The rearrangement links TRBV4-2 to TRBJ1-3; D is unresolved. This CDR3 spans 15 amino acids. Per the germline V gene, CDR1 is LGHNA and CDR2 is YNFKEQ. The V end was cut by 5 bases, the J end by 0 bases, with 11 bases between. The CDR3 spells CASSSSRLSGNTIYF. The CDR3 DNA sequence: TGTGCCAGCAGCTCCTCCCGACTCTCTGGAAACACCATATATTTT.

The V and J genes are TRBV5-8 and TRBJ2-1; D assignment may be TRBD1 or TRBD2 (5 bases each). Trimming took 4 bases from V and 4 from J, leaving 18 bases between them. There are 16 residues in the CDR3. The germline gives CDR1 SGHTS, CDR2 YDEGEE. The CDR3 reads CASSDGTAYAYNEQFF. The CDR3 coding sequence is TGTGCCAGCAGCGACGGGACCGCCTATGCTTACAATGAGCAGTTCTTC.

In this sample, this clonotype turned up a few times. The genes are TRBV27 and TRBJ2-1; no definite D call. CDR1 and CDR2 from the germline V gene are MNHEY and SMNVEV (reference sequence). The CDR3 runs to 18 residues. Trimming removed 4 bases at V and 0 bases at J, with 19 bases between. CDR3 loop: CASSSRIMTGDSYNEQFF. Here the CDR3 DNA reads TGTGCCAGCAGTTCCCGGATCATGACTGGAGACTCCTACAATGAGCAGTTCTTC.

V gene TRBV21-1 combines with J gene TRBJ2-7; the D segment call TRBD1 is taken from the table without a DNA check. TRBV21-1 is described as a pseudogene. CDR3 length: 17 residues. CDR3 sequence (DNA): TGTGCCAGCAGCAAAGTAGGGATAGGGCTAATGTCCTACGAGCAGTACTTC. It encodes CASSKVGIGLMSYEQYF.